This T cell receptor beta chain emerged from a study of radiation and T cells in renal cell carcinoma. Described treatment: 15 Gy SBRT to primary tumor, nephrectomy 4 weeks later. Nephrectomy followed 15 Gy stereotactic body radiation by 4 weeks. Looked up from germline, CDR1 is KGHSH and CDR2 is LQKENI. There are 15 residues in the CDR3. Deletions cut 3 bases from V and 4 bases from J, with 16 bases between. This clone has just one count. The antigen remains undetermined. TCRdb's table, derived via immunoSEQ multiplex PCR, lists solely in-frame clones and lacks some. The table lists more than 8,000 clones, approximately 54% of them singletons. Study-wide results and caveats: Sampling covered only 0.95 to 1 g of each tumor. Top tumor clonotypes rose in blood 2 weeks post-radiation, then contracted.

This TCR was sampled from a man aged 60-69 years with renal cell carcinoma. Specimen: tumor tissue, collected from a patient whose treatment included radiotherapy and nephrectomy. This rearrangement joins TRBV18 to TRBJ2-7, with D tentatively TRBD1 (6 bases). The CDR3 DNA sequence: TGTGCCAGCTCACCCCAGGGCCAGGGGTATTACGAGCAGTACTTC. It is translated as CASSPQGQGYYEQYF.